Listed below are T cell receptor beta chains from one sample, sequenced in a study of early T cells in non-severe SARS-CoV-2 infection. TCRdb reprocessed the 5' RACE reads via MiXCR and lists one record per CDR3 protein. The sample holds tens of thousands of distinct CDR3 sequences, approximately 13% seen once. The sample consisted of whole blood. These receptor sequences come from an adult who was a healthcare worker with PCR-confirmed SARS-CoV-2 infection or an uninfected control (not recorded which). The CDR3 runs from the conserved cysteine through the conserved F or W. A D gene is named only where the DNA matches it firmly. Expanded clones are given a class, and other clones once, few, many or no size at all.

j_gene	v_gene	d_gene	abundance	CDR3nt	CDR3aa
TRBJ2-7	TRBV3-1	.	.	TGTGCCAGCAGCCAATGGGACTTACAACTCGAGCAGTACTTC	CASSQWDLQLEQYF
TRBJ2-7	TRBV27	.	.	TGTGCCAGCAGTTGGGGGAGCGGCTCCTACGAGCAGTACTTC	CASSWGSGSYEQYF
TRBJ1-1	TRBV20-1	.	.	TGCAGTTCCAAGCGGACGAACACTGAAGCTTTCTTT	CSSKRTNTEAFF
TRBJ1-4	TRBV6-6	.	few	TGTGCCAGCTTAGACGGATCGGGGAAACTGTTTTTT	CASLDGSGKLFF
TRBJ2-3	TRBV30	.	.	TGTGCCTGGAGTGCGACAACTAGCACAGATACGCAGTATTTT	CAWSATTSTDTQYF
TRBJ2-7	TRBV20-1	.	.	TGCAGTGCTAGCCTAGAAGTCAACGAGCAGTACTTC	CSASLEVNEQYF
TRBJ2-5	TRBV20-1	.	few	TGCAGTGCTAGAGGGGAGGCTGTCTACGAAGCCGACCCACCAGAGACCCAGTACTTC	CSARGEAVYEADPPETQYF
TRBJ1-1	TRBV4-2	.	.	TGTGCCAGCCGGACTAGGGACACTACCACTGAAGCTTTCTTT	CASRTRDTTTEAFF
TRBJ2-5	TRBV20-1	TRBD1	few	TGCAGTGCTAGAGTTACAGGGGGTCCAGGAGAGACCCAGTACTTC	CSARVTGGPGETQYF
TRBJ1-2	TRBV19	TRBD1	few	TGTGCCAGTAGTATAGGCTCTGGGGACAGTCTTCGCTATGGCTACACCTTC	CASSIGSGDSLRYGYTF
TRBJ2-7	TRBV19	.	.	TGTGCCAGTAGCAGAAGGGGGAGCTCCTACGAGCAGTACTTC	CASSRRGSSYEQYF
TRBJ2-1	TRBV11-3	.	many	TGTGCCAGCAGCTTCCGGGGGATCAGCTACAATGAGCAGTTCTTC	CASSFRGISYNEQFF
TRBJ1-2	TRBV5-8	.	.	TGTGCCAGCAGCTTGAGGGACATTTACTATGGCTACACCTTC	CASSLRDIYYGYTF
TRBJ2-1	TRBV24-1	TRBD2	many	TGTGCCACCAGTGATCCCCCCGGGGGGTTCACCGGCAATGAGCAGTTCTTC	CATSDPPGGFTGNEQFF
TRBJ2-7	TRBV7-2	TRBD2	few	TGTGCCAGCAGCTTAGGGGGAGCAGCGGGAAGCTCCTACGAGCAGTACTTC	CASSLGGAAGSSYEQYF
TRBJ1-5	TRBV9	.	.	TGTGCCAGCAGCGTAGGACCCAATCAGCCCCAGCATTTT	CASSVGPNQPQHF
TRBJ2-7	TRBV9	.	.	TGTGCCAGCAGCGGAGGGGCTGGCGGAAAATCTTCCTACGAGCAGTACTTC	CASSGGAGGKSSYEQYF
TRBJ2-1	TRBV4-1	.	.	TGCGCCAGCAGCCGCCGAACCCCGGATGGGGATGAGCAGTTCTTC	CASSRRTPDGDEQFF
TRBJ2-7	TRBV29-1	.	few	TGCAGCGTTGGGCGGGATCGGGTCTACGAGCAGTACTTC	CSVGRDRVYEQYF